Given below is one TCR beta chain in context. What this receptor recognizes is not known. No per-base quality is available; no much larger clone lies one base away. The data were obtained in a study of T cell repertoires in cytomegalovirus infection (dated by TCRdb to 2018 to 2020). Looking at the study overall: Donor HLA type was relevant to the analysis, because carriage of CMV infection together with the matching HLA type was indicated by public TCR beta signatures.

For this chain, trimming is 7 bases at the V end and 5 bases at the J end, and the number of junction bases without a gene match is 10. CDR1 and CDR2 were assigned from the germline V gene (reference sequence) as SEHNR and FQNEAQ. Counted from cysteine to phenylalanine, this CDR3 has 14 amino acids. Solely the CDR3 DNA is kept, with 42 bases framed from the first base. The research as a whole found: The ex vivo response was dominated by HLA-C-restricted CMV-specific TCR beta clonotypes, which also provided the single most frequent clonotype in two of eight donors. In both this cohort and an independent cohort of 350 or so donors, the cumulative frequency of public TCR beta family members distinguished carriers of CMV infection plus the relevant HLA type.

Sequencing used an Illumina HiSeq 1500. TCRdb reworked the public reads: Q25 trimming with fastp, MiXCR clone assembly, productive beta chains retained. For every CDR3 protein sequence, its rows merge into one entry that carries the most common genes and DNA. A total of about 230,000 distinct CDR3 sequences appear in this sample, approximately 22% of them only once. Jointly, the top ten make up around a sixth of the sample. The chain is encoded by TRBV7-9 joined to TRBJ1-1, and 7 junctional nucleotides match TRBD1. The specimen sequenced was CD8+ T cells from PBMCs. The receptor was isolated from a human donor in good health (CMV status not recorded). Some clones in this sample may be carry-over from other donors' samples. The sequenced DNA is TGTGCCAGCAAATCAGGGGGGGCGAGGACTGAAGCTTTCTTT. The resulting protein is CASKSGGARTEAFF.